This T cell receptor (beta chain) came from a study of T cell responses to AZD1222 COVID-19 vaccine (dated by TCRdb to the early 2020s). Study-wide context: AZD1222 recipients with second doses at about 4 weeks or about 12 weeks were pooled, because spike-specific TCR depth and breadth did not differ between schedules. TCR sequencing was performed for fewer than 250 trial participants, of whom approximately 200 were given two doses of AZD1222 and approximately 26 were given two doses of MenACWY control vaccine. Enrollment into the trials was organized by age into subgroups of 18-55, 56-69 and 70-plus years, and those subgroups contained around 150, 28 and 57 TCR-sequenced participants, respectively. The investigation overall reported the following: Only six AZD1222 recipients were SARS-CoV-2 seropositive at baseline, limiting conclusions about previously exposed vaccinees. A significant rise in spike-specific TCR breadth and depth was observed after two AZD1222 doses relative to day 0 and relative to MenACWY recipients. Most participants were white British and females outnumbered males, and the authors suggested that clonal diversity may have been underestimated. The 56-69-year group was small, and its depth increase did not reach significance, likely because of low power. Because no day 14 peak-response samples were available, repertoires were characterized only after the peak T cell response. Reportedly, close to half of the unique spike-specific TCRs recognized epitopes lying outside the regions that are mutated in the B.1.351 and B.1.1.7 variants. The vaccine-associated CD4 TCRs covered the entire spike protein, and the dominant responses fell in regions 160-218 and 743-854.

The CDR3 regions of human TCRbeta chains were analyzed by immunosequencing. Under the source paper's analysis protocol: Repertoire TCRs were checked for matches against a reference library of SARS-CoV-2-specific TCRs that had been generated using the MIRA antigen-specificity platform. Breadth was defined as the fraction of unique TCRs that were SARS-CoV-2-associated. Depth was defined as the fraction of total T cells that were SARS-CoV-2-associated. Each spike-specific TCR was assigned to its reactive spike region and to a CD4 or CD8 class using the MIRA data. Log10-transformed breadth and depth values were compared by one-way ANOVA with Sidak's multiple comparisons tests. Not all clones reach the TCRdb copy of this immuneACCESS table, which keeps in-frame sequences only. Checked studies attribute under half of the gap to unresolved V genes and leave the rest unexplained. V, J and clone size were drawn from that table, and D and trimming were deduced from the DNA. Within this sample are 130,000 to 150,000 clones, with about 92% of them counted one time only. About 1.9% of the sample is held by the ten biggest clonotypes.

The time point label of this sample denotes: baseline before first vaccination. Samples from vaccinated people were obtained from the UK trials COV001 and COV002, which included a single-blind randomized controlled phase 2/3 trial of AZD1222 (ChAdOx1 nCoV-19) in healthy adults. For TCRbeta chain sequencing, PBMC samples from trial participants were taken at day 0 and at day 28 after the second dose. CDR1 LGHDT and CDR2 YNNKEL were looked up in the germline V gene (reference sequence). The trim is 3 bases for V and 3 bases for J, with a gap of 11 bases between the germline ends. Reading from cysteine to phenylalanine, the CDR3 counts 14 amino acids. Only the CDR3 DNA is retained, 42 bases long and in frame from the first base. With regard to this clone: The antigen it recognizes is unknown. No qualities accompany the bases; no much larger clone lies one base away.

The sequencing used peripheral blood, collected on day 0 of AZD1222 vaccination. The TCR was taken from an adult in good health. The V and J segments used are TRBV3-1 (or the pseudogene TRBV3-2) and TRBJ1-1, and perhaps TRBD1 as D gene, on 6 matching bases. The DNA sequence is TGTGCCAGCAGCCAGAACAGGGTTCACACTGAAGCTTTCTTT. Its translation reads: CASSQNRVHTEAFF.